Below, one T cell receptor beta chain is given with its context. Its antigen remains unidentified. Sequencing used immunoSEQ multiplex PCR; TCRdb keeps in-frame clones, though not all of them. The table lists more than 45,000 clones, about four fifths of them singletons, with roughly 18% in the top ten. This entry belongs to a study of identifying expanded T cells in peripheral blood. This CDR3 is 13 amino acids long. Germline CDR1 reads SGHNT; CDR2 reads YYREEE (reference sequence). V shed 4 bases and J shed 6 bases, with 10 bases lying between them. During the collection period, no donor immune events like infections were recorded. Study results and caveats: Variance in clone template counts between approximately two-week samples significantly increased with total template count across all healthy donors. Over approximately two and four weeks, about 15 and 18 clones changed, versus 1.2 between replicates.

The TCR sequence derives from a person aged 18 to 70 in good health. The gene calls are TRBV5-4 and TRBJ2-2; tentatively, D is TRBD1 (5 bases). Input material: blood. CDR3 nucleotide sequence: TGTGCCAGCAGCGTAGGGGTGCCCGGGGAGCTGTTTTTT. This translates into CASSVGVPGELFF. The whole variable domain, filled in from reference TRBV5-4 and TRBJ2-2, reads ETGVTQSPTHLIKTRGQQVTLRCSSQSGHNTVSWYQQALGQGPQFIFQYYREEENGRGNFPPRFSGLQFPNYSSELNVNALELDDSALYLCASSVGVPGELFFGEGSRLTVL.